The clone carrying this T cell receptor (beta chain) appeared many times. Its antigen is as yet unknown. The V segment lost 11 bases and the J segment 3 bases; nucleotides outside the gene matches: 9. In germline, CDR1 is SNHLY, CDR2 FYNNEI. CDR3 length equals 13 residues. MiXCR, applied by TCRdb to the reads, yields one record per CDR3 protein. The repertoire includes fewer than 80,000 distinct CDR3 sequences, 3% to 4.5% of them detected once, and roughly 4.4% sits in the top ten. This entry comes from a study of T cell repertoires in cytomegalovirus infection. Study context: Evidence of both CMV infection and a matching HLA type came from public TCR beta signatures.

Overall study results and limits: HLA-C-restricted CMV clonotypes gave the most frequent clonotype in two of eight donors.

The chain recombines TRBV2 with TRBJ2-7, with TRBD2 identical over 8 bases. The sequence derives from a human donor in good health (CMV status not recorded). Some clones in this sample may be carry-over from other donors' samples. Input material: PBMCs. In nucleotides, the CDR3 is TGTGCCGGCTCGATACGGGGGGGCTACGAGCAGTACTTC. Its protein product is CAGSIRGGYEQYF. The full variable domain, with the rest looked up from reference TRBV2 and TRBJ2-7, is EPEVTQTPSHQVTQMGQEVILRCVPISNHLYFYWYRQILGQKVEFLVSFYNNEISEKSEIFDDQFSVERPDGSNFTLKIRSTKLEDSAMYFCAGSIRGGYEQYFGPGTRLTVT.